A single sample is the source of the 8 T cell receptor beta chains below, sequenced in a study of cytotoxic CD8 clonotypes in ibrutinib-treated CLL. Profiling relied on immunoSEQ multiplex PCR, and the TCRdb table lists in-frame clones only, not all of them. The top ten hold around 5.9% of the sample, which has roughly 220,000 clones, more than 65% seen once. Specimen: PBMCs, collected after 12 months of ibrutinib treatment. Source of these receptors: a human donor with chronic lymphocytic leukemia.

The chain combines TRBV6-1 with TRBJ2-3; perhaps D is TRBD1 or TRBD2 (5 bases each). Germline V gene lookup returns CDR1 MNHNS and CDR2 SASEGT. The length of the CDR3 is 15 residues. With 4 bases removed from V and 2 bases from J, the gap between germline ends came to 13 bases. CDR3: CASSVGPSSTDTQYF. CDR3 DNA: TGTGCCAGCAGTGTGGGACCGAGCTCCACAGATACGCAGTATTTT.

The chain is built from TRBV30 and TRBJ2-5, with 8 positions matching TRBD2. The trim removed 2 bases at V and 0 bases at J, leaving 5 bases unmatched. The CDR3 totals 15 residues. The germline CDR1 and CDR2 sequences are GTSNPN and SVGIG (reference sequence). The CDR3 DNA sequence: TGTGCCTGGAGTAGACGGGGGGGTTACCAAGAGACCCAGTACTTC. As protein: CAWSRRGGYQETQYF. Full variable domain (missing parts from reference TRBV30 and TRBJ2-5): SQTIHQWPATLVQPVGSPLSLECTVEGTSNPNLYWYRQAAGRGLQLLFYSVGIGQISSEVPQNLSASRPQDRQFILSSKKLLLSDSGFYLCAWSRRGGYQETQYFGPGTRLLVL.

The rearrangement joins TRBV7-6 to TRBJ2-7, with D possibly TRBD2 on 5 matching bases. Germline V gene lookup returns CDR1 SGHVS and CDR2 FNYEAQ. V dropped 1 base and J dropped 6 bases, with 13 bases sitting between them. The CDR3 is made up of 14 amino acids. For the CDR3, the DNA is TGTGCCAGCAGCTTAGGTGGGAGCAGACCCGAGCAGTACTTC. Its translation: CASSLGGSRPEQYF.

The chain is built from TRBV5-1 and TRBJ2-3; TRBD2 matches 16 bases. CDR1 SGHRS and CDR2 YFSETQ come from the germline V gene. V lost 4 bases and J lost 5; bases outside the gene matches: 10. This CDR3 contains 18 residues. The CDR3 bases are TGCGCCAGCAGCATTACCGGGACTAGCGGGAGGGTGGGAGATACGCAGTATTTT. Translation gives CASSITGTSGRVGDTQYF. Full variable domain (remainder filled in from reference TRBV5-1 and TRBJ2-3): KAGVTQTPRYLIKTRGQQVTLSCSPISGHRSVSWYQQTPGQGLQFLFEYFSETQRNKGNFPGRFSGRQFSNSRSEMNVSTLELGDSALYLCASSITGTSGRVGDTQYFGPGTRLTVL.

This clone was seen more than once but under ten times. The chain links TRBV5-1 to TRBJ2-7; 8 bases fit TRBD2. The trim removed 4 bases at V and 5 bases at J, leaving 14 bases unmatched. Germline loops: CDR1 SGHRS, CDR2 YFSETQ. This CDR3 contains 16 residues. The CDR3 sequence: CASSRRAQAGEHEQYF. CDR3 nucleotide sequence: TGCGCCAGCAGCCGCCGAGCGCAAGCGGGAGAACACGAGCAGTACTTC.

The V and J genes are TRBV6-5 and TRBJ1-1; TRBD1 is a possible D gene (6 bases). Germline assignment: CDR1 MNHEY and CDR2 SVGAGI. This CDR3 contains 15 residues. Trimming pared 4 bases from V and 4 bases from J, leaving 16 bases between. The CDR3 nucleotides are TGTGCCAGCAGTTTGTCCCAGGGGCTTGGCACTGAAGCTTTCTTT. This encodes CASSLSQGLGTEAFF.

Notes on this clone: Other nucleotide sequences in the sample specify the same CDR3. This chain's CDR3 is CASSINYGYTF. The DNA of the CDR3 is TGTGCCAGCAGTATAAACTATGGCTACACCTTC. The V call is TRBV28, the J call TRBJ1-2; D is unclear. Germline V lookup: CDR1 MDHEN, CDR2 SYDVKM. V lost 5 bases and J lost 2, with 3 bases in between. This CDR3 region has 11 residues.

This clone was seen a few times. This chain uses TRBV5-1 with TRBJ2-3, with TRBD2 matching 14 bases. Trimming cost V 6 bases and J 0 bases; bases outside gene matches: 6. Germline CDR1 SGHRS, CDR2 YFSETQ. CDR3 length equals 17 residues. CDR3 DNA sequence: TGCGCCAGCACCCGACTAGCGGGAGGGCCTAGCACAGATACGCAGTATTTT. Translated: CASTRLAGGPSTDTQYF.